This passage covers 3 T cell receptor beta chains from one sample sequenced in a study of CD8 T cells in ankylosing spondylitis. General study points: It appeared that ankylosing spondylitis blood was characterized by a TCR beta motif of about 8 highly homologous variants.

What these receptors recognize is not known. A single record per CDR3 protein comes from TCRdb applying MiXCR to the 5' RACE reads. Among 450,000 to 550,000 distinct CDR3 sequences listed, approximately 5.3% were seen once. The sample was blood, either unsorted or a sorted T cell fraction (not recorded which). The origin of the receptors is a male donor with ankylosing spondylitis.

This clonotype was seen many times. The V and J genes are TRBV10-3 and TRBJ2-1, with 8 bases fitting TRBD2. The V gene's germline CDR1 is ENHRY and CDR2 SYGVKD. The CDR3 totals 17 residues. With V trimmed by 4 bases and J by 5 bases, 13 bases remained unmatched. The CDR3 reads CAISGFDKRGQNNEQFF. The CDR3 coding sequence is TGTGCCATCAGTGGGTTCGATAAGCGGGGGCAGAACAATGAGCAGTTCTTC.

The sample holds many counts of this clonotype. The CDR3: CASSKNVGSGANVLTF. The DNA for the CDR3 is TGTGCCAGCAGTAAGAACGTCGGGAGTGGGGCCAACGTCCTGACTTTC. The chain combines TRBV28 with TRBJ2-6; D is perhaps TRBD2 (6 bases). This CDR3 comprises 16 residues. CDR1 and CDR2 (germline): MDHEN, SYDVKM. With 5 bases removed from V and 3 bases from J, the gap between germline ends came to 14 bases.

This clonotype has a count of ten or more. The chain uses TRBV7-2 and TRBJ1-4, with D unresolved. The CDR3 has 16 amino acids. With 1 base removed from V and 0 bases from J, the gap between germline ends came to 9 bases. The germline V gene has CDR1 SGHTA and CDR2 FQGNSA. CDR3 loop: CASSLGNQATNEKLFF. The DNA of the CDR3 is TGTGCCAGCAGCTTAGGCAACCAAGCAACTAATGAAAAACTGTTTTTT.